The 23 T cell receptor beta chains listed next were all sequenced from one sample in a study of blood T cells in healthy people across ages (dated by TCRdb to between 2014 and 2017). The method behind the library was 5' RACE. Sequencing instrument: Illumina HiSeq 2500. A second PCR of about 6 to 11 cycles was performed with a sample-barcoded 5' primer and a J-beta primer mix. Using fastp at Q25 and MiXCR, TCRdb reprocessed the public reads and kept productive beta chains. A single entry per CDR3 protein holds the most common genes and DNA from its merged rows. This sample comprises about 1.4 million distinct CDR3 sequences, 55% to 75% of them detected only once. The ten largest make up 5.5% to 8% of the sample. Material for sequencing was blood. Receptors were obtained from a man between 18 and 29 years old in good health.

J is TRBJ2-5 and V is TRBV24-1; 11 bases line up with TRBD2. With V trimmed by 7 bases and J by 3 bases, 3 bases remained unmatched. The CDR3 runs 14 residues. The germline V gene has CDR1 KGHDR and CDR2 SFDVKD. The CDR3 here is CATSMGLAEETQYF. DNA for the CDR3: TGTGCCACCAGCATGGGACTAGCGGAAGAGACCCAGTACTTC.

The gene calls are TRBV7-8 and TRBJ2-6; 9 positions agree with TRBD1. Germline V CDR1 and CDR2: SGHVS, FQNEAQ. The CDR3 is 18 residues long. After removal of 8 bases from V and 0 bases from J, the junction contained 11 bases not matched to a gene. This CDR3 is CASQKWTGARSGANVLTF. The CDR3 region has the DNA TGTGCCAGCCAAAAATGGACAGGGGCCCGCTCTGGGGCCAACGTCCTGACTTTC.

This clonotype was seen just once. One end of the junction is discordant with germline, which a read error may explain. The rearrangement uses TRBV7-2 and TRBJ1-2, with TRBD1 identical over 8 bases. The germline V gene encodes CDR1 SGHTA and CDR2 FQGNSA. The CDR3 extends over 14 amino acids. The CDR3 DNA reads TGTGCCAACAGCTTTGCAGGGGGCGCAGATGGCTACACCTTC. Residues: CANSFAGGADGYTF.

The rearrangement uses TRBV4-1 and TRBJ2-5; unclear D gene. With 3 bases removed from V and 3 bases from J, the gap between germline ends came to 17 bases. The germline gives CDR1 MGHRA, CDR2 YSYEKL. The CDR3 runs 16 residues. Written as DNA, the CDR3 is TGCGCCAGCAGCCAGATTACGCAAAACTCAAAAGAGACCCAGTACTTC. This translates into CASSQITQNSKETQYF.

V and J are TRBV5-1 and TRBJ2-5, with 10 nucleotides matching TRBD1. TRBJ2-7 matches the DNA end more closely, so the J call is doubtful. CDR3 length: 14 amino acids. Germline CDR1 reads SGHRS; CDR2 reads YFSETQ. The CDR3 sequence: CASTPGQGFYEQYF. DNA for the CDR3: TGCGCCAGCACTCCGGGACAGGGGTTCTACGAGCAGTACTTC.

The J gene is TRBJ2-4, the V gene TRBV6-2 or TRBV6-3, with D tentatively TRBD1 (5 bases). The better agreement between TRBJ2-7 and the DNA end casts doubt on the J call. Germline assignment: CDR1 MNHEY and CDR2 SVGEGT. The CDR3 has 19 amino acids. DNA of the CDR3: TGTGCCAGCAGTTACTCGTTTCCCGTCCTCCTCGGGTCGCAGGGCGAGCAGTACTTC. This gives the protein CASSYSFPVLLGSQGEQYF.

CDR3 nucleotides: TGTGCCAGCAGCGAACAGGGGGGACCCTACGAGCAGTACTTC. Translating it yields CASSEQGGPYEQYF. This chain links TRBV9 with TRBJ2-7, with 8 positions matching TRBD1. This CDR3 region has 14 residues. The germline V gene encodes CDR1 SGDLS and CDR2 YYNGEE. V shed 3 bases and J 2 bases; nucleotides not matched to a gene: 4.

Comments on this clonotype: The junction does not match germline at one end; this may be a read error. The chain has TRBV5-4 and TRBJ2-7; D is unclear. The CDR3 totals 16 residues. Germline-derived CDR1 and CDR2 are SGHNT and YYREEE (reference sequence). Here the CDR3 DNA reads TGTTCCAGCAGCACCCGAGATTGGGGAACCTCCTACGAGCAGTACTTC. Amino acid sequence: CSSSTRDWGTSYEQYF.

The V call is TRBV2, the J call TRBJ2-7; possible D gene TRBD2, 6 bases. The V gene lost 3 bases and the J gene lost 0 bases, with 12 bases spanning the gap. Per germline, CDR1 SNHLY and CDR2 FYNNEI. This CDR3 is built from 15 residues. CDR3 DNA sequence: TGTGCCAGCAGTGACGGTCTAGCGACCTCCTACGAGCAGTACTTC. Residues: CASSDGLATSYEQYF.

V is TRBV6-6 and J is TRBJ2-7; no clear D gene. CDR1 MNHNY and CDR2 SVGAGI come from the germline V gene (reference sequence). This CDR3 has 14 residues. Trimming removed 2 bases at V and 0 bases at J, with 8 bases between. The CDR3 loop is CASSYRVISYEQYF. The CDR3 DNA follows: TGTGCCAGCAGTTACCGGGTGATCTCCTACGAGCAGTACTTC.

The chain links TRBV12-3 or TRBV12-4 to TRBJ1-1, with TRBD1 matching 10 bases. Trimming at V came to 6 bases and at J to 0 bases, leaving 7 bases not matched to a gene. This CDR3 is built from 16 residues. CDR3 nucleotide sequence: TGTGCCAGCAGGTCGACCGGACAGGGGGTGAACACTGAAGCTTTCTTT. Residues: CASRSTGQGVNTEAFF.

The chain carries TRBV12-3 or TRBV12-4 and TRBJ2-2, with D hard to call. The CDR3 is made up of 18 amino acids. Trimming stripped 7 bases from V and 4 bases from J, with 25 bases between. The CDR3 sequence: CASKKGRAGGGVTGELFF. The CDR3 DNA follows: TGTGCCAGCAAAAAGGGTAGGGCAGGTGGCGGTGTCACCGGGGAGCTGTTTTTT.

This clonotype has only a few counts. The chain combines TRBV4-3 with TRBJ1-2; D not resolved. V was shortened by 0 bases and J by 4 bases, with 18 bases between the two germline ends. This CDR3 spans 17 amino acids. Germline V gives CDR1 LGHNA, CDR2 YSLEER. The CDR3 reads CASSQDVWPGGFYGYTF. Here the CDR3 DNA reads TGCGCCAGCAGCCAAGATGTCTGGCCAGGCGGATTCTATGGCTACACCTTC.

In its sample, this clonotype was seen a few times. V and J are TRBV10-3 and TRBJ1-4; TRBD1 matches at 8 bases. The CDR3 covers 14 residues. Germline-derived CDR1 and CDR2 are ENHRY and SYGVKD. Germline trimming cut 6 bases from V and 8 bases from J; bases unmatched to any gene: 8. CDR3 protein: CAIRGADRDEKLFF. CDR3 DNA: TGTGCCATCAGAGGGGCGGACAGGGACGAAAAACTGTTTTTT.

V is TRBV24-1 and J is TRBJ1-2; D gene ambiguous. CDR1 and CDR2 from the germline V gene are KGHDR and SFDVKD. Between the trimmed V and J ends, which lost 3 bases and 4 bases, there was a span of 11 bases. This CDR3 region has 14 residues. The CDR3 DNA sequence: TGTGCCACCAGTGATCCGGGGAGGAGCTATGGCTACACCTTC. This sequence encodes CATSDPGRSYGYTF.

This clonotype was counted between two and nine times. Written as DNA, the CDR3 is TGTGCCAGCAGATTATACACCGGGGAGCTGTTTTTT. As protein: CASRLYTGELFF. J is TRBJ2-2 and V is TRBV7-9, with D unresolved. This CDR3 comprises 12 residues. Germline V lookup: CDR1 SEHNR, CDR2 FQNEAQ (reference sequence). The germline V and J ends were trimmed by 6 bases and 3 bases, with 5 bases remaining between them.

This clonotype was picked up a small number of times. The chain uses TRBV7-9 and TRBJ1-4; unclear D gene. The CDR3 is 11 residues long. The V gene lost 8 bases and the J gene lost 8 bases, with 9 bases spanning the gap. Germline CDR1 SEHNR, CDR2 FQNEAQ (reference sequence). As DNA, the CDR3 is TGTGCCAGCCTCCGGGGAGAAAAACTGTTTTTT. It encodes CASLRGEKLFF.

This clonotype was counted a few times. This rearrangement joins TRBV29-1 to TRBJ2-1; no reliable D call. Trimming removed 1 base at V and 8 bases at J, with 18 bases between. The CDR3 sequence is 15 residues long. The germline V gene encodes CDR1 SQVTM and CDR2 ANQGSEA. CDR3 residues: CSVEVPTPSVDEQFF. In nucleotides, the CDR3 is TGCAGCGTTGAAGTCCCGACCCCAAGTGTCGATGAGCAGTTCTTC.

In its sample, this clonotype was seen a few times. This chain connects TRBV5-1 to TRBJ2-7; perhaps TRBD2 as D (7 bases). The CDR3 is made up of 17 amino acids. The germline V gene has CDR1 SGHRS and CDR2 YFSETQ. V was cut by 0 bases and J by 3 bases, with 19 bases left in between. CDR3 amino acids: CASSLGGGGTHDYEQYF. The CDR3 nucleotides read TGCGCCAGCAGCTTGGGGGGGGGCGGGACGCACGACTACGAGCAGTACTTC.

This clonotype is a singleton in its sample. CDR3 loop: CSASDTPEGTEAFF. The CDR3 DNA reads TGCAGTGCTAGTGACACCCCCGAGGGCACTGAAGCTTTCTTT. This chain joins TRBV20-1 and TRBJ1-1; D not certain. The V and J ends lost 3 bases and 4 bases respectively, with 15 bases between them. Germline V gene data show CDR1 as DFQATT and CDR2 as SNEGSKA (reference sequence). The CDR3 covers 14 residues.

This sequence joins TRBV12-5 and TRBJ2-1, with 8 bases that match TRBD1. Judging by the DNA end, TRBJ2-7 fits better; the J call may be wrong. Germline V gives CDR1 LGHNT, CDR2 FRNRAP. The CDR3 runs 15 residues. In DNA form, the CDR3 reads TGTGCTAGTGGTGAGACAGGGGATATTAGAAATGAGCAGTACTTC. Translated, it gives CASGETGDIRNEQYF.

This clonotype was observed once. V and J are TRBV27 and TRBJ2-7, with 8 nucleotides matching TRBD2. The J call may be wrong; the DNA end is better matched by TRBJ2-5. Looked up from germline, CDR1 is MNHEY and CDR2 is SMNVEV (reference sequence). The CDR3 runs to 15 residues. DNA of the CDR3: TGTGCCAGAAGTCAAACTAGCGGTGAGACGGAGACCCAGTACTTC. This sequence encodes CARSQTSGETETQYF.

V and J are TRBV4-1 and TRBJ2-7; 8 bases map to TRBD2. CDR3 length: 16 residues. Losses at the gene ends were 3 bases for V and 0 bases for J; bases not matched to a gene: 7. Germline assignment: CDR1 MGHRA and CDR2 YSYEKL. CDR3: CASSHPAGASSYEQYF. In DNA, the CDR3 is TGCGCCAGCAGCCACCCAGCGGGGGCGAGCTCCTACGAGCAGTACTTC.